Below are 11 T cell receptor beta chains sequenced from a single sample in a study of Graves' ophthalmopathy and Graves' hyperthyroidism. RNA transcripts were the source from which TCR beta CDR3 regions were amplified. Second-round multiplex PCR came after a first-round RT-PCR that employed HTBI primers. Via MiXCR, TCRdb re-called the multiplex PCR reads, giving one row per CDR3 protein. The data show roughly 300,000 distinct CDR3 sequences, about a sixth seen once. The sample was peripheral blood. The source of these receptors is an adult man with Graves' ophthalmopathy.

In its sample, this clonotype was seen many times. V and J are TRBV19 and TRBJ2-5; D ambiguous. CDR3 length equals 12 residues. CDR1 and CDR2 (germline): LNHDA, SQIVND (reference sequence). V dropped 6 bases and J dropped 0 bases, with 5 bases sitting between them. The CDR3 sequence: CASSRYQETQYF. The CDR3 DNA sequence: TGTGCCAGTAGCCGCTACCAAGAGACCCAGTACTTC.

With regard to this clonotype: The junction departs from germline at one end; a sequencing error may be responsible. V is TRBV29-1 and J is TRBJ2-2; the match to TRBD2 covers 7 bases. Germline-derived CDR1 and CDR2 are SQVTM and ANQGSEA. CDR3 size: 13 residues. The CDR3 bases are TGCAGCGTTCGATTGGGGAGGGCCGGGGAGCTGTCTTTT. It specifies CSVRLGRAGELSF.

This clonotype was seen many times. V usage is TRBV13 and J usage is TRBJ2-6, with D unresolved. CDR3 length: 15 residues. V was cut by 3 bases and J by 1 base, with 7 bases left in between. Germline loops: CDR1 PRHDT, CDR2 FYEKMQ (reference sequence). The chain's CDR3 is CASSLQVSGANVLTF. CDR3 DNA sequence: TGTGCCAGCAGCTTGCAGGTTTCTGGGGCCAACGTCCTGACTTTC.

This clonotype was counted many times. The chain uses TRBV20-1 and TRBJ1-5; D gene ambiguous. Germline CDR1 and CDR2: DFQATT and SNEGSKA (reference sequence). CDR3 size: 15 residues. V was shortened by 3 bases and J by 6 bases, with 18 bases between the two germline ends. DNA of the CDR3: TGCAGTGCTAGCATAGATGCTACCAGTTCTCAGCCCCAGCATTTT. Its protein is CSASIDATSSQPQHF.

This clonotype was seen at least ten times. The gene calls are TRBV6-9 and TRBJ1-6; D is undetermined. The CDR3 sequence is 13 residues long. V lost 2 bases to trimming and J lost 7 bases, with 6 bases between them. Germline V gene data show CDR1 as MNHGY and CDR2 as SVAAGI. DNA of the CDR3: TGTGCCAGCAGTTATCCTGGCAATTCACCCCTCCACTTT. Protein: CASSYPGNSPLHF.

This clonotype was picked up many times. J is TRBJ1-2 and V is TRBV30, with a tentative D call TRBD1 (6 bases). The germline V gene encodes CDR1 GTSNPN and CDR2 SVGIG (reference sequence). CDR3 length: 13 amino acids. V lost 3 bases to trimming and J lost 6 bases, with 14 bases between them. The CDR3 nucleotides are TGTGCCTGGAGAAAAAACAGGGTAGATGGCTACACCTTC. It specifies CAWRKNRVDGYTF.

This clonotype was recorded at least ten times. The V gene is TRBV4-2, the J gene TRBJ1-1, with 7 bases aligning to TRBD1. The length of the CDR3 is 16 residues. V was pared by 4 bases and J by 1 base, with 9 bases of the junction left unmatched. Germline V gene sequence: CDR1 LGHNA, CDR2 YNFKEQ. CDR3 DNA: TGTGCCAGCAGCCTCCTACGGGGACAGAGGAACACTGAAGCTTTCTTT. Translating gives CASSLLRGQRNTEAFF.

This clonotype was counted at least ten times. V usage is TRBV29-1 and J usage is TRBJ2-5; D unresolved. V lost 0 bases and J lost 8, with 10 bases in between. The length of the CDR3 is 12 residues. From germline, CDR1 is SQVTM and CDR2 ANQGSEA. CDR3 in DNA: TGCAGCGTTGAAGATCTTGGAGAAACCCAGTACTTC. It codes for CSVEDLGETQYF.

This clonotype has ten or more counts. The V and J genes are TRBV27 and TRBJ2-5; D ambiguous. From germline, CDR1 is MNHEY and CDR2 SMNVEV (reference sequence). V lost 5 bases and J lost 5, with 15 bases in between. The CDR3 is 14 amino acids. The CDR3 DNA reads TGTGCCAGCAGTATCCGGAGCCACGCGGAGACCCAGTACTTC. Amino acids: CASSIRSHAETQYF.

The chain recombines TRBV4-3 with TRBJ1-2; D not certain. This CDR3 has 14 residues. V lost 1 base and J lost 3, with 9 bases in between. Per the germline V gene, CDR1 is LGHNA and CDR2 is YSLEER. The CDR3 sequence: CASSQVPGDYGYTF. CDR3 sequence (DNA): TGCGCCAGCAGCCAAGTCCCCGGGGACTATGGCTACACCTTC.

The table lists this clonotype with many counts. The V call is TRBV7-9, the J call TRBJ2-7; D is possibly TRBD1 or TRBD2 (5 bases each). Germline V gene lookup returns CDR1 SEHNR and CDR2 FQNEAQ (reference sequence). This CDR3 is built from 13 residues. V was shortened by 5 bases and J by 5 bases, with 13 bases between the two germline ends. In nucleotides, the CDR3 is TGTGCCAGCAGCCCCGTCGGGGCCAACGAGCAGTACTTC. Protein sequence: CASSPVGANEQYF.